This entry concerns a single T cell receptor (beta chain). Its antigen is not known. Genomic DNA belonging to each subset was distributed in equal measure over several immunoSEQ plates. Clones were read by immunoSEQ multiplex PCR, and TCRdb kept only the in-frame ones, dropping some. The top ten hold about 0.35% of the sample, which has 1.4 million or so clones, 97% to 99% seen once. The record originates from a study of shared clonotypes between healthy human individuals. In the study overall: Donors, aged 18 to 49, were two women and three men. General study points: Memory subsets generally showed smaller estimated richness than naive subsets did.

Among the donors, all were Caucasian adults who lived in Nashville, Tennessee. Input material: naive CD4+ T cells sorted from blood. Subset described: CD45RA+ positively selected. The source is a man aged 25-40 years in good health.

For the CDR3, the DNA is TGTGCCAGCAGCGCCCGGCCAGGGGTGACCCAGTACTTC. Residues: CASSARPGVTQYF. V gene TRBV9 combines with J gene TRBJ2-5; tentatively, D is TRBD1 (6 bases). CDR3 size: 13 residues. The ends were cut back, 3 bases at V and 7 bases at J, with 13 bases in the middle. Germline V lookup: CDR1 SGDLS, CDR2 YYNGEE.